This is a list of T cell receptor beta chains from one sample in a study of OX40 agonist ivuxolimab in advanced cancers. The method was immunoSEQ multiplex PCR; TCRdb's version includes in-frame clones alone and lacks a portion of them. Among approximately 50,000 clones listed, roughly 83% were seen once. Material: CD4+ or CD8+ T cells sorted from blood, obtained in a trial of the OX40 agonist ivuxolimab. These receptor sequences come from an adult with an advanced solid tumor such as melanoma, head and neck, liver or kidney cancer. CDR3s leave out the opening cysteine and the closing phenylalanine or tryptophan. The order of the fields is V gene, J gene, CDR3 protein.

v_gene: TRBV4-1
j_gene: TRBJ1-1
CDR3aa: ASSPLRVSVGSAF

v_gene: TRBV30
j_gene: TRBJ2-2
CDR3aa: AWRGTSVTGELF

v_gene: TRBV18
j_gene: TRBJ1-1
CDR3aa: ASSPLGTVNTEAF

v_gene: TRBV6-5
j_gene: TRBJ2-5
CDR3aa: ASSYSGGGRETQY

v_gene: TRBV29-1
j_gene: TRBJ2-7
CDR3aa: SANEEWGGRDEQY

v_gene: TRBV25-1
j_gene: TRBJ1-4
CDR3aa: ASSRPGANEKLF

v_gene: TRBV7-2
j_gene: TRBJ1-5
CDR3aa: ASSEGGYSNQPQH

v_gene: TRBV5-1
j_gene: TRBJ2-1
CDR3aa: ASSLELSGTGRPEQF

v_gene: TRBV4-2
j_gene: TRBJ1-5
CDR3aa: ASSSGRSFNGPQH

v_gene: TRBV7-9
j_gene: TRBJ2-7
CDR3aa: ASSHTSGIIREQY

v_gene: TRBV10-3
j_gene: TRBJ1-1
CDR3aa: AISIENTEAF

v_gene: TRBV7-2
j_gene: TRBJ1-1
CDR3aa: ASSLKGDSNTEAF

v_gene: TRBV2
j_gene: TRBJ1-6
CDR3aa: ARRLPRRDSPLH

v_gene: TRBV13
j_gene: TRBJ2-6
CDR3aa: ASSFPSGANVLT

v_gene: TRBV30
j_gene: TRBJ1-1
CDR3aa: AWSDKGGTYTEAF

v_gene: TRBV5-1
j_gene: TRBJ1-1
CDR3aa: ASSLGTDTEAF

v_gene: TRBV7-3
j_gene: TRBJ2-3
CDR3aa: ASSLTVEDTQY

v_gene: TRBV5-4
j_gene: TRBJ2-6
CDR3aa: ASSSIGANVLT

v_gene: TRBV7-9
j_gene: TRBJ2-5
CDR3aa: ASSLPILDSETQY

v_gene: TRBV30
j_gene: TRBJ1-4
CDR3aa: AWSVGFRGNRATNEKLF

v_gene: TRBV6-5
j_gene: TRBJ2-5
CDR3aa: ASSPPSETQY

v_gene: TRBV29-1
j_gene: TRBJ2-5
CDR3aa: SVGLAGETQY

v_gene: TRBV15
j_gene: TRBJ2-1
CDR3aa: ATSRVDEQF

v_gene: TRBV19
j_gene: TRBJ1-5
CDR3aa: ASSRDRGMVKNNQPQH

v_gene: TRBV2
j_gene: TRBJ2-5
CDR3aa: ASSRRETQY

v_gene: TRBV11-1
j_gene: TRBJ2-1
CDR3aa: ASSSQTSGAGGEQF

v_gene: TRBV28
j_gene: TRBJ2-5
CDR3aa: ASSLRAGGLETQY

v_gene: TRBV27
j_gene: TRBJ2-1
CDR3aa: ASSLTAGGQNEQF

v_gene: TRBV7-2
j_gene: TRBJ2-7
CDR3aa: ASSFGPSGSYEQY

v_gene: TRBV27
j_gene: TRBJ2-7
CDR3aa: ASSLSLNYEQY

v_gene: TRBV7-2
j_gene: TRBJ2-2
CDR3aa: ASSLDGDRGITGELF

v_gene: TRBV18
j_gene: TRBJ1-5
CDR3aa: ASSPDRNQPQH

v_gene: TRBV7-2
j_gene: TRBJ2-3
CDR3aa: ASAGTNTDTQY

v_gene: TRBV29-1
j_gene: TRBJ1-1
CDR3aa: SARTGKTEAF

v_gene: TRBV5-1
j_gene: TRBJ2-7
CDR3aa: ASSHGTDSYEQY

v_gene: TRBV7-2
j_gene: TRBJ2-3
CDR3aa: ASSSRSGGAKTDTQY

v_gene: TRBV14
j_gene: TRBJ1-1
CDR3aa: ASSQDWGNSRSGRTVAF

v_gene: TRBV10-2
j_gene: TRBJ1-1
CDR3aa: ASSNRPNTEAF

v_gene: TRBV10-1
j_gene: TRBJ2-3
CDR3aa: ARGVRPDTQY

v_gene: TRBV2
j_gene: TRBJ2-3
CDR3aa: ASQTGLAGGDTQY

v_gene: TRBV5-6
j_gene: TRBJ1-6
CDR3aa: ASSFTGEDNSPLH

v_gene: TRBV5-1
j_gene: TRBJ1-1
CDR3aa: ASSLLTVNTEAF

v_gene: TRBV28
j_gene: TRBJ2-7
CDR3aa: ASSFNLASLSYEQY

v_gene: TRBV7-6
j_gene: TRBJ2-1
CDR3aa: ASSRDPAENEQF

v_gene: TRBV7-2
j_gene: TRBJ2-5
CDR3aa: ASSPGGFVETQY

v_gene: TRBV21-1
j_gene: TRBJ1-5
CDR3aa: ASSHPGQPRDQPQH

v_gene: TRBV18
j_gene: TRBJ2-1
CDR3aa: ASSPVASGGENEQF

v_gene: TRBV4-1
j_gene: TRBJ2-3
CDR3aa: ASSLTVSPDTQY

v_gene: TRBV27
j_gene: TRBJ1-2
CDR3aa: ASSLSGGIYGYT

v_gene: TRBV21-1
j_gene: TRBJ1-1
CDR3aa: ASSKAPGEGGDYQNTEAF

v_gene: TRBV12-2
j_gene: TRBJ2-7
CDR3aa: ASRRASGFFDEQY

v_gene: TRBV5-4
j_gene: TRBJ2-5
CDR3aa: ASSLAGDRVETQY

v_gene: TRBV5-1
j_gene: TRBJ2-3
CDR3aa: ASSLQRGTGTDTQY

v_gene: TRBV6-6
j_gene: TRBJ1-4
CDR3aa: ASSSPETTNEKLF

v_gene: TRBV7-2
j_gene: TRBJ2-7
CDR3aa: ASSLYGEQY